This T cell receptor beta chain was sequenced in a study of T-cell reconstitution after alpha-beta-depleted transplantation in children. Study results and caveats: Approximately two months post-transplant, alpha-beta T cells reportedly originated from several hundred expanded graft clones. The high TCRbeta diversity at day 60 in some patients came from surviving recipient T cells and thymic progenitors.

About this clonotype itself: The antigen is not known.

CDR3 length equals 15 residues. V was pared by 3 bases and J by 2 bases, with 13 bases between. Germline CDR1 reads SGHTA; CDR2 reads FQGTGA. The authors prepared the TCRbeta library with unique molecular identifiers. Via MiXCR, TCRdb re-called the PCR reads, giving one row per CDR3 protein. The table records 300,000 to 350,000 distinct CDR3 sequences, roughly 25% of them present only once. The sequenced sample was PBMCs, mostly from graft donor cells, obtained 180 days after TCRalphabeta/CD19-depleted stem cell transplant. This chain connects TRBV7-3 to TRBJ2-5; possibly TRBD1 or TRBD2 for D (5 bases each). The sequence derives from a male patient younger than 18 who had a stem cell transplant for acute lymphoblastic leukemia, so the T cells may come from the graft donor. The CDR3 sequence: CASSFGGGGQETQYF. The CDR3, as DNA: TGTGCCAGCAGCTTTGGTGGTGGGGGTCAAGAGACCCAGTACTTC.